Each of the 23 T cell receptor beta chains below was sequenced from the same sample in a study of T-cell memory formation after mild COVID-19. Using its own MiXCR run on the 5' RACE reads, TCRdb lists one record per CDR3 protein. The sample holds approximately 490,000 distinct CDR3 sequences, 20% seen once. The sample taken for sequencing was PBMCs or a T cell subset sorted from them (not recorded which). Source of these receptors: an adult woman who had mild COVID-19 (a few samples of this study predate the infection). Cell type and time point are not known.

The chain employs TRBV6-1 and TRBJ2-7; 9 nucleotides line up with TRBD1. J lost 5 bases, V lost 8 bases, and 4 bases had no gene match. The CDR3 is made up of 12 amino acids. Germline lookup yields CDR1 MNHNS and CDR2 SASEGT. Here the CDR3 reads CASVQGAHEQYF. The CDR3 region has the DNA TGTGCCAGCGTACAGGGGGCCCACGAGCAGTACTTC.

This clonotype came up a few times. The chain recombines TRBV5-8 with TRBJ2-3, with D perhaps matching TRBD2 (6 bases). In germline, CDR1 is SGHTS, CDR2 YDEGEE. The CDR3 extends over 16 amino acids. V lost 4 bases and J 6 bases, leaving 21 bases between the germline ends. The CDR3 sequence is CASSPAWGDIVDTQYF. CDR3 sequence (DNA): TGTGCCAGCAGCCCTGCTTGGGGGGATATTGTGGATACGCAGTATTTT.

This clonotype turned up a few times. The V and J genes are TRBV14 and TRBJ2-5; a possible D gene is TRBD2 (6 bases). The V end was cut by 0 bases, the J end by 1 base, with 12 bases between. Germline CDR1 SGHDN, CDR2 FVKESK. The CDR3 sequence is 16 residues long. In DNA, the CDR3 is TGTGCCAGCAGCCAAGATCGGATAGCGGTCCAAGAGACCCAGTACTTC. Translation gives CASSQDRIAVQETQYF.

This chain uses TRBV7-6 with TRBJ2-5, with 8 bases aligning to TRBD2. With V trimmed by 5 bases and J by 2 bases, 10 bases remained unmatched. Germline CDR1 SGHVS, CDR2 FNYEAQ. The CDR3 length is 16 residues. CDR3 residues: CASSAGGPPLQETQYF. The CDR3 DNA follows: TGTGCCAGCAGCGCGGGGGGCCCTCCATTACAAGAGACCCAGTACTTC.

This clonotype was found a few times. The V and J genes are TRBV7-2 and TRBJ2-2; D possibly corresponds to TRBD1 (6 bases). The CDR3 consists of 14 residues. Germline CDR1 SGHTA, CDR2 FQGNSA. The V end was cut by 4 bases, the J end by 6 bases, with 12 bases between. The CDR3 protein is CASSSQGFAGELFF. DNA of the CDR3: TGTGCCAGCAGCTCACAGGGATTTGCCGGGGAGCTGTTTTTT.

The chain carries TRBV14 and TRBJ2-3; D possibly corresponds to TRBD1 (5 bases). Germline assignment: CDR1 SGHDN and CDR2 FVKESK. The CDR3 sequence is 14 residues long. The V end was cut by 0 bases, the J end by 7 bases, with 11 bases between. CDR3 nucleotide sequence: TGTGCCAGCAGCCAAGACATGGGGCGTCATACGCAGTATTTT. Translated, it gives CASSQDMGRHTQYF.

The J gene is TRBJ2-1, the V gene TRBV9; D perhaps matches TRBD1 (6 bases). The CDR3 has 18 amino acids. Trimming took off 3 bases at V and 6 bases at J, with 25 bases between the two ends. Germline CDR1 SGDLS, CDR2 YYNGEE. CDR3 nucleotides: TGTGCCAGCAGCGCCCACCACAGGGTTGGGCTCTCGGGCAATGAGCAGTTCTTC. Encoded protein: CASSAHHRVGLSGNEQFF.

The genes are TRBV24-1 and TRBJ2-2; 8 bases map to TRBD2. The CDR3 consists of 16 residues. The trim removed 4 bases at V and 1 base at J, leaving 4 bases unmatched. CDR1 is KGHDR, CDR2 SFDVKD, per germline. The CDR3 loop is CATSDRSGRNTGELFF. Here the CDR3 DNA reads TGTGCCACCAGTGACCGAAGCGGGAGGAACACCGGGGAGCTGTTTTTT.

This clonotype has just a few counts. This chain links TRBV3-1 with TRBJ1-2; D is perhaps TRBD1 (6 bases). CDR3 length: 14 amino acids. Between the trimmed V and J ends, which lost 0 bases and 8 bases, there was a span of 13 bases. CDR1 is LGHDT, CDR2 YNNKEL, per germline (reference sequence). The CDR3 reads CASSQEWGLAGYTF. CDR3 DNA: TGTGCCAGCAGCCAAGAGTGGGGGCTCGCCGGCTACACCTTC.

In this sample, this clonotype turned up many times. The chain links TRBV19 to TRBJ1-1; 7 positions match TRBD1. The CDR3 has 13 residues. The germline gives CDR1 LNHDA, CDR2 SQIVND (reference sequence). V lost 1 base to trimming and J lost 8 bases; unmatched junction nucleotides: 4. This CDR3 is CASSIGNRGEAFF. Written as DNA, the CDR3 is TGTGCCAGTAGTATAGGGAACAGGGGCGAAGCTTTCTTT.

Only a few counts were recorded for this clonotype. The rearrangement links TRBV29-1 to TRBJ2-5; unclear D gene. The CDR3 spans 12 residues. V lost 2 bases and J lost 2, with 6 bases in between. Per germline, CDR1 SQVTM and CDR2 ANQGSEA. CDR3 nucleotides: TGCAGCGTTGAACAAGTACAAGAGACCCAGTACTTC. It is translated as CSVEQVQETQYF.

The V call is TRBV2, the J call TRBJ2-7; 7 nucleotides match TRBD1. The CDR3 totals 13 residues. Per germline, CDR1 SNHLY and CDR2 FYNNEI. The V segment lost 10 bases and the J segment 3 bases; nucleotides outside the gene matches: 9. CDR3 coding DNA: TGTGCCACCACGACAGGGCGAGGCTACGAGCAGTACTTC. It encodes CATTTGRGYEQYF. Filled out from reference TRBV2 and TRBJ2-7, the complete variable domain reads EPEVTQTPSHQVTQMGQEVILRCVPISNHLYFYWYRQILGQKVEFLVSFYNNEISEKSEIFDDQFSVERPDGSNFTLKIRSTKLEDSAMYFCATTTGRGYEQYFGPGTRLTVT.

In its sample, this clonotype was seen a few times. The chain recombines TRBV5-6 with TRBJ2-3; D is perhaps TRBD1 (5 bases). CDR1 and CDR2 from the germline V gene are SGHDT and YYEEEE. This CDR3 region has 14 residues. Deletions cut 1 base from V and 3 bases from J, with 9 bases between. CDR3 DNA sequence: TGTGCCAGCAGCTTGTGGGGCAAAACAGATACGCAGTATTTT. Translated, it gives CASSLWGKTDTQYF.

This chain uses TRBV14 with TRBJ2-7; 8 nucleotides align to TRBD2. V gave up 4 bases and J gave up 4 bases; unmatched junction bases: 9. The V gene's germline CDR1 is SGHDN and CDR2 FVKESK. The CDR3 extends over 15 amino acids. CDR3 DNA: TGTGCCAGCAGCCGCCAAGCGGGGGCCTATTACGAGCAGTACTTC. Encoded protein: CASSRQAGAYYEQYF.

CDR3 in amino acids: CASSLSATTDTQYF. Written as DNA, the CDR3 is TGTGCCAGCAGCTTATCGGCTACCACAGATACGCAGTATTTT. This rearrangement joins TRBV7-9 to TRBJ2-3; D is uncertain. V shed 2 bases and J shed 2 bases, with 8 bases lying between them. The CDR3 has 14 residues. The V gene's germline CDR1 is SEHNR and CDR2 FQNEAQ (reference sequence). Full variable domain (missing parts from reference TRBV7-9 and TRBJ2-3): DTGVSQNPRHKITKRGQNVTFRCDPISEHNRLYWYRQTLGQGPEFLTYFQNEAQLEKSRLLSDRFSAERPKGSFSTLEIQRTEQGDSAMYLCASSLSATTDTQYFGPGTRLTVL.

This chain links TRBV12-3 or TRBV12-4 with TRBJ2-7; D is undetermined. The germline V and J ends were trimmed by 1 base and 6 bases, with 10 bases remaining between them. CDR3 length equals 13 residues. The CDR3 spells CASSLGAQIEQYF. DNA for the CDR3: TGTGCCAGCAGTTTAGGAGCTCAGATCGAGCAGTACTTC.

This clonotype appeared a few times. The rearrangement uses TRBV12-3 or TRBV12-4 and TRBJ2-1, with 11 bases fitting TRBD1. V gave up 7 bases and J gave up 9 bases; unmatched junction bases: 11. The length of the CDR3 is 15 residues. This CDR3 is CASTKPGDRGTEQFF. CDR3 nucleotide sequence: TGTGCCAGCACCAAACCCGGGGACAGGGGGACTGAGCAGTTCTTC.

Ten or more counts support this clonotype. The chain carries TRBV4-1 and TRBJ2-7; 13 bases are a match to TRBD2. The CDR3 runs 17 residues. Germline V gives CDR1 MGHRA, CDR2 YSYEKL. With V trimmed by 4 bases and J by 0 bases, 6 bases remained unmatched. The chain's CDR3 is CASSRGLAGALSYEQYF. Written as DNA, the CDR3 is TGCGCCAGCAGCCGAGGACTAGCGGGGGCCCTCTCCTACGAGCAGTACTTC.

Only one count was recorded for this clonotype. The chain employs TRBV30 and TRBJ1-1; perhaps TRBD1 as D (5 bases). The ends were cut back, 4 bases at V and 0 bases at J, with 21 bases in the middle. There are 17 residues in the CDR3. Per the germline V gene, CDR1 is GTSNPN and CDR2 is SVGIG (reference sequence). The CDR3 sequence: CAWTPGTVERMNTEAFF. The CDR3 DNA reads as TGTGCCTGGACCCCCGGGACCGTAGAACGGATGAACACTGAAGCTTTCTTT.

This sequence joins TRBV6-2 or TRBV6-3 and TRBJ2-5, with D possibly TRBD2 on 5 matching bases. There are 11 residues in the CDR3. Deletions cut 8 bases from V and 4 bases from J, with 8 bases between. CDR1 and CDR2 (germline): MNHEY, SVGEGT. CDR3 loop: CASGSGETQYF. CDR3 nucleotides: TGTGCCAGCGGGAGTGGAGAGACCCAGTACTTC.

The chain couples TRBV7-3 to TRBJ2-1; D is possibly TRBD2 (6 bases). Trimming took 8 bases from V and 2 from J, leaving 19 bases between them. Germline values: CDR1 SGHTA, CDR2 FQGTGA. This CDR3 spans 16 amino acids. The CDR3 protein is CASFPPRGGTYNEQFF. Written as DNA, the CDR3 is TGTGCCAGCTTCCCTCCCCGTGGGGGGACCTACAATGAGCAGTTCTTC.

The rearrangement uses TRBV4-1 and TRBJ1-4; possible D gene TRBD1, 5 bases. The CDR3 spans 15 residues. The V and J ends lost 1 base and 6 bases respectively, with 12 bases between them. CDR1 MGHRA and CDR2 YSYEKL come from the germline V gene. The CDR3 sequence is CASSQVLGTYEKLFF. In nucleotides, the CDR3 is TGCGCCAGCAGCCAAGTCCTTGGGACTTATGAAAAACTGTTTTTT.

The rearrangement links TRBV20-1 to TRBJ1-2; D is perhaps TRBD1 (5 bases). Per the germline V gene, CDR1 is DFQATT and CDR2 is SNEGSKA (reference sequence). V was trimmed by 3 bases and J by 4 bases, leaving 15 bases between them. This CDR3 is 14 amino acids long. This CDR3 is CSASDRGLAYGYTF. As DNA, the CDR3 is TGCAGTGCTAGCGACCGGGGACTCGCCTATGGCTACACCTTC.